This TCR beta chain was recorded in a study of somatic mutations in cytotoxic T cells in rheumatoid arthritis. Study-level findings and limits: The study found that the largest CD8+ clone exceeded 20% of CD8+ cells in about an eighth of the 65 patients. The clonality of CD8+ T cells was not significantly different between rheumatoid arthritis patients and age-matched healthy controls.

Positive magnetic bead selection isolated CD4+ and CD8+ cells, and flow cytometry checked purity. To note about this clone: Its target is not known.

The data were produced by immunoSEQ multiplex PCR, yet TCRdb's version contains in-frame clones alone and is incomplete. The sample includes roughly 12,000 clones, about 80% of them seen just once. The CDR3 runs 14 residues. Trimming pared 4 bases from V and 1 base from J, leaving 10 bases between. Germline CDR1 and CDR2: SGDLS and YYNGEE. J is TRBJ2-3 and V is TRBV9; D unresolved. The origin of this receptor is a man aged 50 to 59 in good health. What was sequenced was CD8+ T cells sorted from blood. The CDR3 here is CASSLAVGTDTQYF. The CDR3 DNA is TGTGCCAGCAGCTTGGCGGTGGGCACAGATACGCAGTATTTT.